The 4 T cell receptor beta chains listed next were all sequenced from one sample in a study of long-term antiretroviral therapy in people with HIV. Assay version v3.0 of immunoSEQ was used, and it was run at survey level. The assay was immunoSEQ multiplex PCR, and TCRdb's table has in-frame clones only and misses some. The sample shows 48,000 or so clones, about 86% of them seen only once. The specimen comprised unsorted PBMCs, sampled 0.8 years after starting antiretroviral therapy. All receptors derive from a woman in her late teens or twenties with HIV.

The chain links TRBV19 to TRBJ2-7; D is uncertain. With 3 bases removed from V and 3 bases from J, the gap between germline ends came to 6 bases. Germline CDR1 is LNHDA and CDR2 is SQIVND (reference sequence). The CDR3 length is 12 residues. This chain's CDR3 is CASSMGGYEQYF. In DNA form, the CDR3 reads TGTGCCAGTAGTATGGGCGGCTACGAGCAGTACTTC.

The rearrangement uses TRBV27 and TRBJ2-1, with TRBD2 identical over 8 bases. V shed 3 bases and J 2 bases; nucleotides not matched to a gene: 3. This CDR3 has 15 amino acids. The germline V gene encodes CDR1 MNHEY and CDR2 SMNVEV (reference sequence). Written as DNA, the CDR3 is TGTGCCAGCAGTTTCATAGCGGGACCCTACAATGAGCAGTTCTTC. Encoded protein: CASSFIAGPYNEQFF.

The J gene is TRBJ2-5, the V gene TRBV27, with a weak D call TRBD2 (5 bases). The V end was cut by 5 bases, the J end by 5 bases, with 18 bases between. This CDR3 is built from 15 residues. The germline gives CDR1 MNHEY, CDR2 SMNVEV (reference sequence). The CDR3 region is CASSPSGGEWETQYF. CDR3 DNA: TGTGCCAGCAGTCCCTCGGGTGGGGAGTGGGAGACCCAGTACTTC.

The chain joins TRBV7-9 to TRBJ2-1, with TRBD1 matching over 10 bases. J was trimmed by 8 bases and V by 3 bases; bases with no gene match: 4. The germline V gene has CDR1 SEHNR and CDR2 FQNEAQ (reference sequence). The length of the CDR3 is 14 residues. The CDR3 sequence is CASSLDRGADEQFF. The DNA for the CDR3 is TGTGCCAGCAGCTTGGACAGGGGGGCGGATGAGCAGTTCTTC.